The rows below give T cell receptor beta chains drawn from one sample of a study of shared clonotypes between healthy human individuals. Data came from immunoSEQ multiplex PCR; TCRdb stores just in-frame clones and leaves some out. The sample has over 2 million clones, around 96% seen once; the top ten hold 0.85% to 1.3%. Sequencing input: naive CD8+ T cells sorted from blood. These receptors came from a man younger than 35 in good health. The CDR3 runs from the conserved cysteine through the conserved F or W. The D gene is left open where the match is weak. Only part of the rows carry a size: once, few, many, or a class if the clone is expanded.

TRBD2	TRBV7-9	13	NA	TRBJ2-3	CASSEGLADTQYF	TGTGCCAGCAGCGAGGGACTAGCGGATACGCAGTATTTT
NA	TRBV6-6	11	NA	TRBJ2-7	CASSYGPNEYF	TGTGCCAGCAGTTACGGGCCAAACGAGTACTTC
TRBD1	TRBV5-6	17	NA	TRBJ2-5	CASSTTGQGVPLETQYF	TGTGCCAGCAGCACAACTGGACAGGGTGTTCCCCTGGAGACCCAGTACTTC
NA	TRBV5-1	13	NA	TRBJ1-2	CASSLTRGYGYTF	TGCGCCAGCAGCCTGACAAGAGGCTATGGCTACACCTTC
NA	TRBV19	14	NA	TRBJ1-1	CASSIGPGFTEAFF	TGTGCCAGTAGTATCGGTCCAGGGTTCACTGAAGCTTTCTTT
TRBD1	TRBV5-4	14	NA	TRBJ2-4	CASSHDSDRYIQYF	TGTGCCAGCAGCCACGATTCGGACAGGTACATTCAGTACTTC
NA	TRBV5-6	14	NA	TRBJ1-5	CASSPRGYNQPQHF	TGTGCCAGCAGCCCCCGAGGGTACAATCAGCCCCAGCATTTT
TRBD2	TRBV4-1	15	NA	TRBJ2-7	CASSQTSGRKYEQYF	TGCGCCAGCAGCCAAACTAGCGGGAGGAAGTACGAGCAGTACTTC
NA	TRBV6-7	14	NA	TRBJ2-5	CASSYPDRKETQYF	TGTGCCAGCAGTTACCCCGACAGAAAAGAGACCCAGTACTTC
NA	TRBV30	15	NA	TRBJ2-2	CAWSVGLLDAGELFF	TGTGCCTGGAGTGTAGGTCTTTTAGACGCCGGGGAGCTGTTTTTT
TRBD2	TRBV6-5	16	once	TRBJ2-5	CASSYYLGGEGETQYF	TGTGCCAGCAGTTACTATCTAGGCGGGGAGGGAGAGACCCAGTACTTC
TRBD1	TRBV5-4	14	NA	TRBJ1-1	CASSPTGAWGEAFF	TGTGCCAGCAGCCCAACAGGGGCTTGGGGTGAAGCTTTCTTT
TRBD2	TRBV4-1	15	NA	TRBJ2-1	CASSHGPGLAGDQFF	TGCGCCAGCAGCCACGGCCCGGGACTAGCGGGAGATCAGTTCTTC
NA	TRBV6-5	14	NA	TRBJ2-7	CASSPGLKGYEQYF	TGTGCCAGCAGTCCGGGCCTTAAAGGATACGAGCAGTACTTC
NA	TRBV7-9	13	NA	TRBJ2-1	CASTLLGYNEQFF	TGTGCCAGCACCTTATTGGGCTACAATGAGCAGTTCTTC
TRBD2	TRBV15	16	NA	TRBJ2-1	CATSREREGTYNEQFF	TGTGCCACCAGCAGAGAGCGGGAGGGTACCTACAATGAGCAGTTCTTC
NA	TRBV28	16	NA	TRBJ2-7	CASSIQLEGLYYEQYF	TGTGCCAGCAGTATCCAACTAGAAGGGCTTTACTACGAGCAGTACTTC
TRBD1	TRBV7-9	15	NA	TRBJ2-7	CASSLLGQGAYEQYF	TGTGCCAGCAGCTTACTGGGACAGGGTGCCTACGAGCAGTACTTC
TRBD1	TRBV9	16	NA	TRBJ1-2	CASSARQGGKDDGYTF	TGTGCCAGCAGCGCCCGACAGGGAGGAAAGGACGATGGCTACACCTTC
TRBD1	TRBV25-1	14	NA	TRBJ2-5	CASTPTGFQETQYF	TGTGCCAGCACCCCGACAGGGTTCCAAGAGACCCAGTACTTC
NA	TRBV19	14	NA	TRBJ1-1	CASEGDLWGTEAFF	TGTGCCAGTGAGGGGGACTTGTGGGGGACTGAAGCTTTCTTT
TRBD1	TRBV4-1	17	once	TRBJ2-1	CASSQNFGDSSYNEQFF	TGCGCCAGCAGCCAAAACTTCGGGGACAGCTCCTACAATGAGCAGTTCTTC
TRBD2	TRBV6-5	15	NA	TRBJ2-5	CASSQLAGGQETQYF	TGTGCCAGCAGTCAGCTAGCGGGGGGGCAAGAGACCCAGTACTTC
TRBD1	TRBV27	16	once	TRBJ1-1	CASSLTTGSLDTEAFF	TGTGCCAGCAGTTTAACGACAGGGTCTTTGGACACTGAAGCTTTCTTT